Following are 10 T cell receptor beta chains from one sample sequenced in a study of blood T cell repertoires in COVID-19. Repertoires were generated with immunoSEQ multiplex PCR, while TCRdb's copy carries only in-frame clones and drops some. The repertoire includes about 220,000 clones, 80% to 90% of them detected once, and 2.6% sits in the top ten. Material: PBMCs or T cells enriched from blood (not recorded which). Receptors originate from a woman aged 25-40 years with acute COVID-19.

The chain carries TRBV19 and TRBJ2-7; 7 bases fit TRBD1. The germline CDR1 and CDR2 sequences are LNHDA and SQIVND (reference sequence). Trimming at V came to 6 bases and at J to 2 bases, leaving 4 bases not matched to a gene. The CDR3 has 13 residues. The CDR3 nucleotides read TGTGCCAGTAGCCACGACAGGGCCTACGAGCAGTACTTC. Translating gives CASSHDRAYEQYF.

The V call is TRBV5-4, the J call TRBJ1-3, with D perhaps TRBD1 (6 bases). CDR1 and CDR2 from the germline V gene are SGHNT and YYREEE (reference sequence). With 4 bases removed from V and 4 bases from J, the gap between germline ends came to 9 bases. This CDR3 is 13 amino acids long. The CDR3 DNA sequence: TGTGCCAGCAGCGTTCAGGGGGGAAACACCATATATTTT. Its protein is CASSVQGGNTIYF.

This clone has only one observation. The chain couples TRBV12-5 to TRBJ1-1; D is perhaps TRBD1 (5 bases). Germline values: CDR1 LGHNT, CDR2 FRNRAP. V was shortened by 3 bases and J by 1 base, with 15 bases between the two germline ends. The CDR3 is 16 residues long. CDR3 region: CASGFTGGLENTEAFF. The CDR3 DNA is TGTGCTAGTGGTTTTACCGGGGGACTGGAGAACACTGAAGCTTTCTTT.

V and J are TRBV4-1 and TRBJ1-5; D unresolved. There are 13 residues in the CDR3. With 4 bases removed from V and 0 bases from J, the gap between germline ends came to 4 bases. Looked up from germline, CDR1 is MGHRA and CDR2 is YSYEKL. The CDR3 is CASSLHSNQPQHF. The CDR3 region has the DNA TGCGCCAGCAGCCTTCATAGCAATCAGCCCCAGCATTTT.

The chain employs TRBV6-5 and TRBJ2-3, with TRBD2 matching 11 bases. This CDR3 has 16 residues. The V and J ends lost 4 bases and 2 bases, in that order; junction bases with no gene match: 5. The germline V gene has CDR1 MNHEY and CDR2 SVGAGI. The CDR3 protein is CASSSPLAGDTDTQYF. As DNA, the CDR3 is TGTGCCAGCAGTTCTCCACTAGCGGGGGACACAGATACGCAGTATTTT.

This clone was recorded a few times. This sample includes further DNA sequences coding for the same CDR3. The chain recombines TRBV19 with TRBJ2-1, with a tentative D call TRBD2 (5 bases). This CDR3 has 14 amino acids. V lost 6 bases and J lost 2, with 11 bases in between. The germline CDR1 and CDR2 sequences are LNHDA and SQIVND (reference sequence). The CDR3 reads CASSLTGTYNEQFF. The CDR3, as DNA: TGTGCCAGTAGCTTGACCGGGACCTACAATGAGCAGTTCTTC.

This chain connects TRBV7-2 to TRBJ1-5; D gene uncertain. CDR1 SGHTA and CDR2 FQGNSA come from the germline V gene. The V and J ends lost 3 bases and 9 bases respectively, with 18 bases between them. The CDR3 is 15 amino acids. The CDR3 DNA reads TGTGCCAGCAGCTTGGCGTCGGGAACGACGGGGCCCCAGCATTTT. Encoded protein: CASSLASGTTGPQHF.

J is TRBJ2-3 and V is TRBV6-5; D might be TRBD1 (5 bases). The germline V gene has CDR1 MNHEY and CDR2 SVGAGI. The V and J ends lost 8 bases and 5 bases respectively, with 8 bases between them. The CDR3 consists of 11 residues. The chain's CDR3 is CASQGIDTQYF. In DNA, the CDR3 is TGTGCCAGCCAGGGAATAGATACGCAGTATTTT.

This rearrangement joins TRBV29-1 to TRBJ1-3, with D uncertain. The CDR3 loop spans 15 amino acids. CDR1 and CDR2 from the germline V gene are SQVTM and ANQGSEA. Trimming took off 7 bases at V and 2 bases at J, with 18 bases between the two ends. The CDR3 DNA is TGCAGCGCCGTGAGAGGGTGGGGAGCTGGAAACACCATATATTTT. Residues: CSAVRGWGAGNTIYF. Looking up the rest from reference TRBV29-1 and TRBJ1-3 gives the full variable domain: SAVISQKPSRDICQRGTSLTIQCQVDSQVTMMFWYRQQPGQSLTLIATANQGSEATYESGFVIDKFPISRPNLTFSTLTVSNMSPEDSSIYLCSAVRGWGAGNTIYFGEGSWLTVV.

The chain uses TRBV4-3 and TRBJ1-3; 8 positions agree with TRBD1. Trimming at V came to 1 base and at J to 1 base, leaving 3 bases not matched to a gene. The CDR3 has 16 amino acids. Looked up from germline, CDR1 is LGHNA and CDR2 is YSLEER. CDR3 coding DNA: TGCGCCAGCAGCCAAGGCAGGGACAGGTCTGGAAACACCATATATTTT. It translates to CASSQGRDRSGNTIYF.